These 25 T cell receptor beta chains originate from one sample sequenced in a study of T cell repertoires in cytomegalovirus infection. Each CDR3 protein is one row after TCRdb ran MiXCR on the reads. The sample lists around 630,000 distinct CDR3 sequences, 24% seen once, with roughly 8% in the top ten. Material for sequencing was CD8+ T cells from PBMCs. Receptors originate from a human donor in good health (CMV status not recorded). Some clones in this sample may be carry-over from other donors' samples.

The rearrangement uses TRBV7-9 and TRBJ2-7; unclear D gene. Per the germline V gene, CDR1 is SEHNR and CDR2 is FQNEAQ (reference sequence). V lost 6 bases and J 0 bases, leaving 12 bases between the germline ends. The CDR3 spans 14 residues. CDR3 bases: TGTGCCAGCAGTACTATGGATAGCTCCTACGAGCAGTACGTC. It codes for CASSTMDSSYEQYV.

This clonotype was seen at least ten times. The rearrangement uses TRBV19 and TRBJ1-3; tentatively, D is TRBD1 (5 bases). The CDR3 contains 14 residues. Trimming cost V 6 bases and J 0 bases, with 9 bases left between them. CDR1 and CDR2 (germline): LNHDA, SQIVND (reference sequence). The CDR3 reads CASSTGYSGNTIYF. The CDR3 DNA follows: TGTGCCAGTAGCACAGGCTACTCTGGAAACACCATATATTTT.

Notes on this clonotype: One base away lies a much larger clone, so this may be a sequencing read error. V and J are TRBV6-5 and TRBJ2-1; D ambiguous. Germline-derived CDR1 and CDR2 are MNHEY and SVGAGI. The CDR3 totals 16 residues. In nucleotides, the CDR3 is TGTGCCAACAGTTACTCGAACAGCCTCCTGGGGAATGAGCAGTTCTTC. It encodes CANSYSNSLLGNEQFF.

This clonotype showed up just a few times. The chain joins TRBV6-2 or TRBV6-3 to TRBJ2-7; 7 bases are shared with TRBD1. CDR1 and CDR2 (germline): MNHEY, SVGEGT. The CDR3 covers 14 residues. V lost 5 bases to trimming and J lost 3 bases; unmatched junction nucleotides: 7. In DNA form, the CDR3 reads TGTGCCAGCAGTAGGACAGGATCGGGCTACGAGCAGTACGTC. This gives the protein CASSRTGSGYEQYV.

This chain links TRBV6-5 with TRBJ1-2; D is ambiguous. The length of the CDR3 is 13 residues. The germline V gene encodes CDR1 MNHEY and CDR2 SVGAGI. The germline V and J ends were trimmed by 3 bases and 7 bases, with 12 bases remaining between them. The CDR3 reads CASSYSSVGGYTF. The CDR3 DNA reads TGTGCCAGCAGTTATTCGTCCGTTGGTGGCTACACCTTC.

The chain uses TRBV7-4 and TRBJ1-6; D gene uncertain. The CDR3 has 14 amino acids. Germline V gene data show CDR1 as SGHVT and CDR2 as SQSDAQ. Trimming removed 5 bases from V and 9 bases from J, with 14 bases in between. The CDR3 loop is CASSRRGNSSPLHF. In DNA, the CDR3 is TGTGCCAGCAGCCGGAGAGGGAATAGTTCACCCCTCCACTTT.

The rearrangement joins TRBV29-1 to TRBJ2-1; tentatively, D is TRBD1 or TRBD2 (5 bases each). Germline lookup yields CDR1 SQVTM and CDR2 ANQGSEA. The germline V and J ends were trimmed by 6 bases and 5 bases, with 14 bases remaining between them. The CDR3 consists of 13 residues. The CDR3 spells CSVYEQGDNEQFF. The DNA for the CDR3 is TGCAGCGTCTACGAGCAGGGAGACAATGAGCAGTTCTTC.

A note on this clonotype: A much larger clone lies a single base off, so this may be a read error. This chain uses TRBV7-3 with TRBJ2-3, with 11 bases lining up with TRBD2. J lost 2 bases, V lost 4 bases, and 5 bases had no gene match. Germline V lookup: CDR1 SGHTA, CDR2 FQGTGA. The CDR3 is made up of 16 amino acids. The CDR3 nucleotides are TGTGCCAGCAGCTCTCTAGCGGGGGGCCACACAGATACGCAGTATTTT. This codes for CASSSLAGGHTDTQYF.

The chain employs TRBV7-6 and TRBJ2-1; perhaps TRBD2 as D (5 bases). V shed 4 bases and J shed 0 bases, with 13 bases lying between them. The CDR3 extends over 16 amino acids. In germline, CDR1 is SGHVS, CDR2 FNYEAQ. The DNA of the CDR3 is TGTGCCAGCAGCTCAACGGCGGGTTCCTCCTACAATGAGCAGTTCTTC. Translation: CASSSTAGSSYNEQFF.

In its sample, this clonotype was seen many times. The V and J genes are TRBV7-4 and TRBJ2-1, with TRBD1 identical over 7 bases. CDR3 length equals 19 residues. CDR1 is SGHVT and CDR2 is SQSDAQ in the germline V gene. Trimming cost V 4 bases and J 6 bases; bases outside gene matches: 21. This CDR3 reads CASSSQCQLGGGRSNEQFF. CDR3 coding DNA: TGTGCCAGCAGCTCTCAATGCCAGTTAGGGGGCGGGCGCTCCAATGAGCAGTTCTTC.

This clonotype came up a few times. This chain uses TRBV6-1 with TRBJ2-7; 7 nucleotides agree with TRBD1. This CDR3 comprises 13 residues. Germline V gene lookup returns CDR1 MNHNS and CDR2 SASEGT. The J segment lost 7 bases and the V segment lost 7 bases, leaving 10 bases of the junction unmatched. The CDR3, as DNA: TGTGCCAGCAACCCACAGGGGATCGGGGAGCAGTACTTC. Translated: CASNPQGIGEQYF.

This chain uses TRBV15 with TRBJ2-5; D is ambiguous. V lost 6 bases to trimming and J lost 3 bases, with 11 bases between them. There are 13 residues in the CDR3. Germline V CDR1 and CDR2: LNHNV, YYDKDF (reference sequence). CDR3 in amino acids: CATRGEVKETQYF. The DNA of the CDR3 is TGTGCCACCAGAGGCGAAGTTAAAGAGACCCAGTACTTC. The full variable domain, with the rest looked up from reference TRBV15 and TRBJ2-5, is DAMVIQNPRYQVTQFGKPVTLSCSQTLNHNVMYWYQQKSSQAPKLLFHYYDKDFNNEADTPDNFQSRRPNTSFCFLDIRSPGLGDTAMYLCATRGEVKETQYFGPGTRLLVL.

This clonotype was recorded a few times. The CDR3 sequence is CASSYSIGLQETQYF. The CDR3 region has the DNA TGTGCCAGCAGTTACTCGATAGGACTACAAGAGACCCAGTACTTC. The chain couples TRBV6-2 or TRBV6-3 to TRBJ2-5; tentatively, D is TRBD2 (6 bases). This CDR3 comprises 15 residues. V was cut by 0 bases and J by 2 bases, with 10 bases left in between. Germline lookup yields CDR1 MNHEY and CDR2 SVGEGT.

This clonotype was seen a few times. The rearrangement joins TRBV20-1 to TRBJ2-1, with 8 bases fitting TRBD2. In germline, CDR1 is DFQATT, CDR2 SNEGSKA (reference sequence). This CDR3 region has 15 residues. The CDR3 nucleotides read TGCAGCCCCGCGGGGCGGGGGGCCTCCTACAATGAGCAGTTCTTC. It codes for CSPAGRGASYNEQFF.

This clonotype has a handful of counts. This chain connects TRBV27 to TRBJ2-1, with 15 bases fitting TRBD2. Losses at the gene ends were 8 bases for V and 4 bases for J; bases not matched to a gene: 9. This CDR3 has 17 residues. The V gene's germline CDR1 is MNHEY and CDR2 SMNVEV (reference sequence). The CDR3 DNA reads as TGTGCCAGCCTAGGACTAGCGGGGGGGCCTTATTACAATGAGCAGTTCTTC. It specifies CASLGLAGGPYYNEQFF.

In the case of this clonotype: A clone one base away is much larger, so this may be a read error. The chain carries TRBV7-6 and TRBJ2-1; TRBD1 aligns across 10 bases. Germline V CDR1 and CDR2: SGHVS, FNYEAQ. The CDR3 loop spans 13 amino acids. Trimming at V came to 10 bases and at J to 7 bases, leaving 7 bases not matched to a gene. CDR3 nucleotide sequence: TGTGCCAACAGTTCGGACAGGGGGAATGAGCAGTTCTTC. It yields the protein CANSSDRGNEQFF.

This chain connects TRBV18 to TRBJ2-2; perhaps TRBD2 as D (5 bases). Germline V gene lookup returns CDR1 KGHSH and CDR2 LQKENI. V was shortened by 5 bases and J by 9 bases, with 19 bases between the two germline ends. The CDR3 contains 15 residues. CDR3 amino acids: CASSGETEESWELFF. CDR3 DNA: TGTGCCAGCTCAGGGGAGACGGAGGAGAGCTGGGAGCTGTTTTTT.

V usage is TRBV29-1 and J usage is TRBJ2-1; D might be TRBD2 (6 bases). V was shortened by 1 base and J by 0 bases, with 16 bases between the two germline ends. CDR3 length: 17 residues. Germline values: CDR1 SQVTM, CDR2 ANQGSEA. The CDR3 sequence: CSVEVRWGESSYNEQFF. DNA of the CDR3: TGCAGCGTTGAAGTCCGTTGGGGGGAGAGCTCCTACAATGAGCAGTTCTTC.

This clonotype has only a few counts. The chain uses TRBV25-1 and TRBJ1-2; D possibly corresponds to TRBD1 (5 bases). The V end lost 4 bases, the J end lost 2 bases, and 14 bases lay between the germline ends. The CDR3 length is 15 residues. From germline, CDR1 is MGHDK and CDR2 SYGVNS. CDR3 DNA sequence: TGTGCCAGCAGTGGGGGACGAAGCGAGAACTATGGCTACACCTTC. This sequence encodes CASSGGRSENYGYTF.

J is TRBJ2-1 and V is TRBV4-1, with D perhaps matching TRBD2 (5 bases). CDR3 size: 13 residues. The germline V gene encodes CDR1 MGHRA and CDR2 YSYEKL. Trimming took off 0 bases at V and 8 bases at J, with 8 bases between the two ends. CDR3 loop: CASSQEGGYEQFF. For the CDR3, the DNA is TGCGCCAGCAGCCAAGAAGGCGGGTATGAGCAGTTCTTC.

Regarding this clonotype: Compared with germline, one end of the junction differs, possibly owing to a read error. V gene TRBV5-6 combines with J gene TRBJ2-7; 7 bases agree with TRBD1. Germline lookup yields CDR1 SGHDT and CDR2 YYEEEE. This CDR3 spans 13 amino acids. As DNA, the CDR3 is TGTGCCAGCAGCACCGGGACAGTCTACGAGCGGTACTTC. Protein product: CASSTGTVYERYF.

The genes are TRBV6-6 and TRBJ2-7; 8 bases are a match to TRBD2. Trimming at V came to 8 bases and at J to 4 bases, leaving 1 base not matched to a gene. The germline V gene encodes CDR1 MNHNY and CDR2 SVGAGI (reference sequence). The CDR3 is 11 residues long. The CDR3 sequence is CASCGGYEQYF. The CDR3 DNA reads TGTGCCAGCTGCGGGGGGTACGAGCAGTACTTC.

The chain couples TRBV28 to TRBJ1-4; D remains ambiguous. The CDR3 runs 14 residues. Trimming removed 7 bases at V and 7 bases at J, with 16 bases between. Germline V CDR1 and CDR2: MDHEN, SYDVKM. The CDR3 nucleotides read TGTGCCAGCACCCGGCCTGGAAAGGGTGAAAAACTGTTTTTT. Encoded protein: CASTRPGKGEKLFF.

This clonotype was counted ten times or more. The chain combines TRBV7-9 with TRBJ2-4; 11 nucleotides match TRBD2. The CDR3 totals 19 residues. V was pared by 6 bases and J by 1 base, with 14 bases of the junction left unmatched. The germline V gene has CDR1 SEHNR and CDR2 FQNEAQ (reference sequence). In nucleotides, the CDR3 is TGTGCCAGCAGTATTAGCGGGGGGGCTTCCCGGTGGGCCAAAAACATTCAGTACTTC. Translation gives CASSISGGASRWAKNIQYF.

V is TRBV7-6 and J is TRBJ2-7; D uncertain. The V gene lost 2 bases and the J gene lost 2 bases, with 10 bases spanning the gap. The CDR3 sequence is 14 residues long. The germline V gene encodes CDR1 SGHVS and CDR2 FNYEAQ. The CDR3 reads CASSLQLGTYEQYF. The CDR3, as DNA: TGTGCCAGCAGCTTACAACTTGGGACCTACGAGCAGTACTTC.